The rows below give T cell receptor beta chains drawn from one sample of a study of OX40 agonist ivuxolimab in advanced cancers. Assay used: immunoSEQ multiplex PCR; TCRdb lists only in-frame clones, some missing. The profile shows about 86,000 clones, 90% to 95% of them singletons. The sequencing here drew on CD4+ or CD8+ T cells sorted from blood, taken in a trial of the OX40 agonist ivuxolimab. These receptors came from an adult with an advanced solid tumor such as melanoma, head and neck, liver or kidney cancer. Both conserved end residues are part of each CDR3. A D gene is named only where the DNA matches it firmly. Some rows have no size entry. The others give once, few or many, or a class for an expanded clone.

cdr3_nt,cdr3_aa,v_call,j_call,d_call,clone_size
TGTGCCAGCAGTGACATCCGAGATACGCAGTATTTT,CASSDIRDTQYF,TRBV6-1,TRBJ2-3,.,.
TGCGCCAGCAGCTTGGAAGGGACACACACCACCCAGTACTTC,CASSLEGTHTTQYF,TRBV5-1,TRBJ2-5,.,.
TGTGCCTGGAACAGGGGATGGGAGACCCAGTACTTC,CAWNRGWETQYF,TRBV30,TRBJ2-5,TRBD1,.
TGTGCCAGCAGTGAAACAGGGTCGGACTATGGCTACACCTTC,CASSETGSDYGYTF,TRBV6-1,TRBJ1-2,.,.
TGTGCCAGCTCACCACGGGGAGGGACCCACGAGCAGTACTTC,CASSPRGGTHEQYF,TRBV18,TRBJ2-7,TRBD2,few
TGTGCCAGCAGTCCCAGGGGAGAAGGGAATACGCAGTATTTT,CASSPRGEGNTQYF,TRBV27,TRBJ2-3,.,once
TGTGCCAGCAGCGGCTCGAGCTCCTACAATGAGCAGTTCTTC,CASSGSSSYNEQFF,TRBV7-2,TRBJ2-1,.,.
TGTGCCAGCAGTTTGGGCGGGGTTCCTTCCTACGAGCAGTACTTC,CASSLGGVPSYEQYF,TRBV28,TRBJ2-7,.,.
TGTGCCAGCAGCCTCGACTATGGCTACACCTTC,CASSLDYGYTF,TRBV5-6,TRBJ1-2,.,.
TGCAGCGTTGCCTTTATTGGGAACCCCCAAGAGACCCAGTACTTC,CSVAFIGNPQETQYF,TRBV29-1,TRBJ2-5,.,.
TGTGCCAGCAGTTACCTCCGGACTAGCGGGAGAAACGAGCAGTACTTC,CASSYLRTSGRNEQYF,TRBV6-6,TRBJ2-7,TRBD2,.
TGTGCCAGCAGCTCCGAACGGGCGGGCATTGAGCAGTTCTTC,CASSSERAGIEQFF,TRBV7-2,TRBJ2-1,.,.
TGTGCCAGCAGGATAGGACTAGCGGGAGGTGAGCAGTTCTTC,CASRIGLAGGEQFF,TRBV25-1,TRBJ2-1,TRBD2,.
TGTGCCACCAGCGAAGTCGGGGGGGGGCTCACAGATACGCAGTATTTT,CATSEVGGGLTDTQYF,TRBV15,TRBJ2-3,TRBD2,.
TGTGCCAGTAAACGGGACCTAGAAGAGACCCAGTACTTC,CASKRDLEETQYF,TRBV7-9,TRBJ2-5,.,.
TGCGCCAGCAGCTTGGAACTAGCGGGGGGGACAGATACGCAGTATTTT,CASSLELAGGTDTQYF,TRBV5-1,TRBJ2-3,TRBD2,.
TGTGCCAGCAGCTCGGCGGGGGGTTACGATGGCTACACCTTC,CASSSAGGYDGYTF,TRBV7-2,TRBJ1-2,.,.
TGTGCCAGCAGCCCCTTGACGTCTAGCACAGATACGCAGTATTTT,CASSPLTSSTDTQYF,TRBV7-9,TRBJ2-3,.,.
TGTGCCAGCTCAGGGGTAGTGTCTGAGGAGCAGTTCTTC,CASSGVVSEEQFF,TRBV18,TRBJ2-1,.,.
TGTGCCAGCAGATGGGGGGCGCTAACCGGGGAGCTGTTTTTT,CASRWGALTGELFF,TRBV28,TRBJ2-2,.,.
TGTGCCAGCTTGGATCCGGGAGGGCCCAATGAGCAGTTCTTC,CASLDPGGPNEQFF,TRBV27,TRBJ2-1,TRBD2,.
TGTGCCTGGAGTGGACTAGTTGGGAATGAGCAGTTCTTC,CAWSGLVGNEQFF,TRBV30,TRBJ2-1,.,once
TGTGCCAGCAGCCTCGCGTCGGGGCTAGCGGGAGCCTACGAGCAGTACTTC,CASSLASGLAGAYEQYF,TRBV7-2,TRBJ2-7,TRBD2,.
TGTGCCAGCAGCTTAGACCAACGGGCAGGCGGGGAGCAGTACTTC,CASSLDQRAGGEQYF,TRBV11-3,TRBJ2-7,.,once
TGTGCCAGCAGCCCTCTCGTCGGAGGGGTCGAGGGGGATACGCAGTATTTT,CASSPLVGGVEGDTQYF,TRBV9,TRBJ2-3,.,once
TGTGCCAGCAGCTTCGGGGCCCAGGGACAAGAGACCCAGTACTTC,CASSFGAQGQETQYF,TRBV7-2,TRBJ2-5,.,.
TGTGCCAGCTCACCACCCCATTCCCAAGAGACCCAGTACTTC,CASSPPHSQETQYF,TRBV18,TRBJ2-5,.,once
TGTGCCAGTAGTCTACAGGGGCATCAGCCCCAGCATTTT,CASSLQGHQPQHF,TRBV19,TRBJ1-5,TRBD1,.